This T cell receptor (beta chain) was identified during a study of T cell repertoires in aging, cancer and after chemotherapy. Study-level background: Roughly 8.8 million TCR reads made up the full dataset. Study findings and constraints: Loss of evenness, beyond lost richness, contributed to age-related TCR diversity decline in cancer patients.

Worth noting for this clonotype: No antigen is known for it.

Amplification of TCR beta used genomic DNA extracted from peripheral blood. Multiplex touch-down PCR with TRB-A/B primers amplified rearranged V-D-J TRB sequences. TCRdb recomputed calls from the multiplex PCR reads with MiXCR, one row per CDR3 protein. The top ten hold under 12% of the sample, which has roughly 15,000 distinct CDR3 sequences, over 45% seen once. The sequence was collected from a human donor in good health. Sequenced input: blood.

The CDR3 reads CASSPSGSIYNEQFF. CDR3 in DNA: TGTGCCAGCTCACCGAGCGGGAGTATCTACAATGAGCAGTTCTTC. The V call is TRBV18, the J call TRBJ2-1; 8 bases are shared with TRBD2. The length of the CDR3 is 15 residues. Germline lookup yields CDR1 KGHSH and CDR2 LQKENI. Trimming at V came to 3 bases and at J to 3 bases, leaving 4 bases not matched to a gene. Complete variable domain (other parts from reference TRBV18 and TRBJ2-1): NAGVMQNPRHLVRRRGQEARLRCSPMKGHSHVYWYRQLPEEGLKFMVYLQKENIIDESGMPKERFSAEFPKEGPSILRIQQVVRGDSAAYFCASSPSGSIYNEQFFGPGTRLTVL.